Below, 3 T cell receptor beta chains from the same sample are listed, as sequenced in a study of CD8 T cells in ankylosing spondylitis. TCRdb ran MiXCR on the 5' RACE reads and lists one entry per CDR3 protein. The table has over 150,000 distinct CDR3 sequences, roughly 12% seen once. Source material: blood, either unsorted or a sorted T cell fraction (not recorded which). The source is a male donor with ankylosing spondylitis or in good health (not recorded which).

This clonotype was counted many times. The J gene is TRBJ2-3, the V gene TRBV10-3; D is unclear. CDR1 is ENHRY, CDR2 SYGVKD, per germline. The CDR3 sequence is 14 residues long. Trimming stripped 4 bases from V and 2 bases from J, with 10 bases between. Here the CDR3 DNA reads TGTGCCATCAGTGCGGGCGGATTCACAGATACGCAGTATTTT. Encoded protein: CAISAGGFTDTQYF.

This clonotype was picked up many times. CDR3 DNA sequence: TGTGCCAGCAGTTTAAGGACAGGGGGCACCGGGCGCGAGCAGTACTTC. Protein: CASSLRTGGTGREQYF. The chain couples TRBV12-3 or TRBV12-4 to TRBJ2-7; 11 bases align to TRBD1. V lost 2 bases to trimming and J lost 6 bases; unmatched junction nucleotides: 9. The CDR3 contains 16 residues.

This clonotype was recorded many times. The rearrangement joins TRBV5-1 to TRBJ2-7; D not resolved. The CDR3 runs 15 residues. CDR1 and CDR2 from the germline V gene are SGHRS and YFSETQ. Deletions cut 0 bases from V and 2 bases from J, with 12 bases between. The CDR3 nucleotides read TGCGCCAGCAGCTTGGAAGGGATGATCACCTACGAGCAGTACTTC. This sequence encodes CASSLEGMITYEQYF.